The rows below give T cell receptor beta chains drawn from one sample of a study of PD-1 blockade in classical Hodgkin lymphoma. Libraries were prepared by immunoSEQ multiplex PCR; TCRdb keeps only in-frame clonotypes and omits some of them. The table records 15,000 to 20,000 clones, 80% of them present only once. This specimen consisted of peripheral blood mononuclear cells (PBMCs), obtained before the fourth cycle of nivolumab. Receptor source: a human donor with classical Hodgkin lymphoma. Both conserved end residues are part of each CDR3. The D gene is left open where the match is weak. Size values are once, few and many counts, or a class for expanded clones, and some rows have none.

DNA: TGCGCCAGCAGCTGGGACCGGACTAGCGGAAATACGCAGTATTTT
CDR3: CASSWDRTSGNTQYF
D: TRBD2
V: TRBV5-1
size: .
J: TRBJ2-3

DNA: TGTGCCAGCAGCTTACGGGACGGTGACACTGAAGCTTTCTTT
CDR3: CASSLRDGDTEAFF
D: .
V: TRBV7-9
size: .
J: TRBJ1-1

DNA: TGTGCCAGCAGGGTTACAGGGGGCGATGAGGCTTTCTTT
CDR3: CASRVTGGDEAFF
D: TRBD1
V: TRBV7-9
size: .
J: TRBJ1-1

DNA: TGCGCCAGCAGCCCCGAGTATTCTAGCGGGAGTGATACGCAGTATTTT
CDR3: CASSPEYSSGSDTQYF
D: TRBD2
V: TRBV4-3
size: few
J: TRBJ2-3

DNA: TGTGCCAGCAGCACGACAGGGCTGGCCACTGAAGCTTTCTTT
CDR3: CASSTTGLATEAFF
D: TRBD1
V: TRBV9
size: .
J: TRBJ1-1

DNA: TGTGCCAGTAGTATAGGCCCCCAGGGGACGGGGATGAATTCACCCCTCCACTTT
CDR3: CASSIGPQGTGMNSPLHF
D: .
V: TRBV19
size: .
J: TRBJ1-6

DNA: TGTGCCAGCAGCTTGGCCTTACGGGGGGACTACGAGCAGTACTTC
CDR3: CASSLALRGDYEQYF
D: TRBD2
V: TRBV5-4
size: .
J: TRBJ2-7

DNA: TGCGCCAGCAGCTTGGAAGGTGGGGGGCTCTACAATGAGCAGTTCTTC
CDR3: CASSLEGGGLYNEQFF
D: .
V: TRBV5-1
size: .
J: TRBJ2-1

DNA: TGTGCCAGCAGCTTCATTGGGTCGAGCACAGATACGCAGTATTTT
CDR3: CASSFIGSSTDTQYF
D: .
V: TRBV7-2
size: few
J: TRBJ2-3

DNA: TGTGCCAGCAGCCCCGGGACAGGGCATTCGGGCACAGATACGCAGTATTTT
CDR3: CASSPGTGHSGTDTQYF
D: TRBD1
V: TRBV11-2
size: .
J: TRBJ2-3

DNA: TGTGCCAGCAGCCCCCCGAGTGGGTTCACTGAAGCTTTCTTT
CDR3: CASSPPSGFTEAFF
D: .
V: TRBV14
size: .
J: TRBJ1-1

DNA: TGCGCCAGCAGCGGACCTGAGGGGGGCACAGATACGCAGTATTTT
CDR3: CASSGPEGGTDTQYF
D: .
V: TRBV10-2
size: few
J: TRBJ2-3

DNA: TGCGCCAGCAGCCCGACGGGGGGAGGAAGCGGGAGGCCCCATGAGCAGTTCTTC
CDR3: CASSPTGGGSGRPHEQFF
D: TRBD2
V: TRBV5-1
size: .
J: TRBJ2-1

DNA: TGCAGCGTTGGTTACAGCTTTAATGAAAAACTGTTTTTT
CDR3: CSVGYSFNEKLFF
D: .
V: TRBV29-1
size: .
J: TRBJ1-4

DNA: TGTGCCAGCAGCGTCGGAAACACCATATATTTT
CDR3: CASSVGNTIYF
D: .
V: TRBV7-2
size: few
J: TRBJ1-3

DNA: TGTGCCAGCAGCTTAGCGGGACGGAAGAGCTCTGGAAACACCATATATTTT
CDR3: CASSLAGRKSSGNTIYF
D: .
V: TRBV7-2
size: .
J: TRBJ1-3

DNA: TGCGCCAGCAGCTTGGATAGCGGGAAGACCTACGAGCAGTACTTC
CDR3: CASSLDSGKTYEQYF
D: TRBD2
V: TRBV5-1
size: .
J: TRBJ2-7

DNA: TGTGCCAGCAGTTTCCTAGGGGGCAGTAACACTGAAGCTTTCTTT
CDR3: CASSFLGGSNTEAFF
D: TRBD1
V: TRBV27
size: .
J: TRBJ1-1

DNA: TGTGCCATCATGGAGAGGGGCGGGCGGTCCGAGCAGTTCTTC
CDR3: CAIMERGGRSEQFF
D: .
V: TRBV10-3
size: .
J: TRBJ2-1

DNA: TGCGCCAGCAGCCGAACCGGGGTAGCGGAGCAGTTCTTC
CDR3: CASSRTGVAEQFF
D: .
V: TRBV4-1
size: .
J: TRBJ2-1

DNA: TGTGCCTGGAGTGAACAGGGTACCCGCAATCAGCCCCAGCATTTT
CDR3: CAWSEQGTRNQPQHF
D: .
V: TRBV30
size: once
J: TRBJ1-5

DNA: TGTGCCAGTAGTTTCAGCCACAATGAGCAGTTCTTC
CDR3: CASSFSHNEQFF
D: .
V: TRBV19
size: .
J: TRBJ2-1

DNA: TGCGCCAGCAGTGACGGGGGGGGATACTATGGCTACACCTTC
CDR3: CASSDGGGYYGYTF
D: .
V: TRBV10-2
size: .
J: TRBJ1-2

DNA: TGTGCCAGCAGCTTGGGTGGACAGATCTACGAGCAGTACTTC
CDR3: CASSLGGQIYEQYF
D: .
V: TRBV5-4
size: .
J: TRBJ2-7

DNA: TGTGCCAGCAACCGGGACAGGGGCACAGATACGCAGTATTTT
CDR3: CASNRDRGTDTQYF
D: TRBD1
V: TRBV9
size: .
J: TRBJ2-3

DNA: TGTGCCAGTAGTATCCGTGGCGGTGAAGCTTTCTTT
CDR3: CASSIRGGEAFF
D: .
V: TRBV19
size: .
J: TRBJ1-1

DNA: TGTGCCAGCAGCTTGGACGTCGACTACAATGAGCAGTTCTTC
CDR3: CASSLDVDYNEQFF
D: .
V: TRBV7-6
size: .
J: TRBJ2-1

DNA: TGTGCCACCCCGGGGCCCCGCACAGATACGCAGTATTTT
CDR3: CATPGPRTDTQYF
D: .
V: TRBV9
size: .
J: TRBJ2-3

DNA: TGTGCCAGCATCAAGGGGACCGAAACCCCTGGGGCCAACGTCCTGACTTTC
CDR3: CASIKGTETPGANVLTF
D: .
V: TRBV13
size: .
J: TRBJ2-6

DNA: TGTGCCAGCAGTTACCACAGGGGATATGGCTACACCTTC
CDR3: CASSYHRGYGYTF
D: TRBD1
V: TRBV6-5
size: .
J: TRBJ1-2

DNA: TGTGCCAGCAGTTGGGTTGGGGGCGGCGAGCAGTACTTC
CDR3: CASSWVGGGEQYF
D: .
V: TRBV12-1
size: once
J: TRBJ2-7

DNA: TGTGCCAGCAGCTCCCCGGACAGGGACAATGAGCAGTTCTTC
CDR3: CASSSPDRDNEQFF
D: TRBD1
V: TRBV7-9
size: .
J: TRBJ2-1

DNA: TGTGCCAGCAGCTTAGGAGGGGGGACAGCCTCCTACGAGCAGTACTTC
CDR3: CASSLGGGTASYEQYF
D: .
V: TRBV7-9
size: .
J: TRBJ2-7

DNA: TGCAGCGCAGACCGCCAGGGAATCTATGGCTACACCTTC
CDR3: CSADRQGIYGYTF
D: .
V: TRBV29-1
size: .
J: TRBJ1-2

DNA: TGTGCCAGCAGCTTGACAGGATCTCGCTATGGCTACACCTTC
CDR3: CASSLTGSRYGYTF
D: .
V: TRBV5-5
size: .
J: TRBJ1-2

DNA: TGTGCCATGGCCCCGACTAGCGGGAACAATGAGCAGTTCTTC
CDR3: CAMAPTSGNNEQFF
D: TRBD2
V: TRBV10-3
size: few
J: TRBJ2-1

DNA: TGCGCCAGCAGCTTGGATGAAGGGCCCCAGCATTTT
CDR3: CASSLDEGPQHF
D: .
V: TRBV5-1
size: medium-sized
J: TRBJ1-5

DNA: TGCGCCAGCAGCTCGGGTTCTCCCGCCCGGGAGCTGTTTTTT
CDR3: CASSSGSPARELFF
D: .
V: TRBV5-1
size: .
J: TRBJ2-2

DNA: TGCAGCGTTCCTACTAGCGGGAGCACAGATACGCAGTATTTT
CDR3: CSVPTSGSTDTQYF
D: TRBD2
V: TRBV29-1
size: .
J: TRBJ2-3

DNA: TGTGCCAGCAGTGATCCCTTGGACAGGTACAATGAGCAGTTCTTC
CDR3: CASSDPLDRYNEQFF
D: TRBD1
V: TRBV2
size: .
J: TRBJ2-1

DNA: TGCGCCAGGCCCCGGGGCACGCGGGGGGGAAACATTCAGTACTTC
CDR3: CARPRGTRGGNIQYF
D: TRBD2
V: TRBV4-1
size: once
J: TRBJ2-4

DNA: TGTGCCAGCAGCCCAACCATTTTGGAGAAGACCCAGTACTTC
CDR3: CASSPTILEKTQYF
D: .
V: TRBV5-4
size: .
J: TRBJ2-5

DNA: TGTGCCAGTATCAAAACTGGGGCACAGGGGGCTGCCAACTATGGCTACACCTTC
CDR3: CASIKTGAQGAANYGYTF
D: TRBD1
V: TRBV19
size: .
J: TRBJ1-2

DNA: TGTGCCAGTACTAAAAAGTTGAACACTGAAGCTTTCTTT
CDR3: CASTKKLNTEAFF
D: .
V: TRBV19
size: .
J: TRBJ1-1

DNA: TGTGCCAGCAGTGACTCTGAACTAGCGGGGGGTAACCTCAACACCGGGGAGCTGTTTTTT
CDR3: CASSDSELAGGNLNTGELFF
D: TRBD2
V: TRBV6-4
size: .
J: TRBJ2-2

DNA: TGTGCCAGCACCGGGTCCACGAATTCACCCCTCCACTTT
CDR3: CASTGSTNSPLHF
D: .
V: TRBV27
size: few
J: TRBJ1-6

DNA: TGTGCCAGCAGGGTAGTGGAGGCCACCGGGGAGCTGTTTTTT
CDR3: CASRVVEATGELFF
D: .
V: TRBV7-2
size: .
J: TRBJ2-2

DNA: TGCGCCAGCAGCCTGGATCCGGGACCGCAAGAGACCCAGTACTTC
CDR3: CASSLDPGPQETQYF
D: .
V: TRBV5-1
size: .
J: TRBJ2-5

DNA: TGTGCCAGCAGTTCAGTTACAGGGACAGGGGTTCGTCAGCCCCAGCATTTT
CDR3: CASSSVTGTGVRQPQHF
D: TRBD1
V: TRBV27
size: .
J: TRBJ1-5